This T cell receptor (beta chain) stems from a study of T-cell reconstitution after alpha-beta-depleted transplantation in children. Notes on the study in general: Alpha-beta T cells about two months after transplant reportedly derived from several hundred expanded graft clones. Some patients owed their high day-60 TCRbeta diversity to surviving recipient T cells and thymic progenitors. Newly made T cells mostly supplied T-cell counts and diversity one year after transplant.

It was with unique molecular identifiers that the TCRbeta library was prepared. TCRdb redid the calling of the PCR reads with MiXCR, one entry per CDR3 protein. The sample includes over 100,000 distinct CDR3 sequences, about a tenth of them seen just once. Germline trimming cut 1 base from V and 3 bases from J; bases unmatched to any gene: 4. The CDR3 runs to 15 residues. Germline assignment: CDR1 SGHDT and CDR2 YYEEEE. A note on this clonotype: Its cognate antigen is unknown.

The chain employs TRBV5-6 and TRBJ2-4; 7 bases agree with TRBD2. The receptor's source is a boy between 2 and 10 years old with acute lymphoblastic leukemia, due to receive a stem cell transplant. The sequencing here drew on PBMCs, taken before TCRalphabeta/CD19-depleted stem cell transplant. CDR3 in amino acids: CASSLRGVGKNIQYF. The CDR3, as DNA: TGTGCCAGCAGCTTGCGGGGGGTCGGCAAAAACATTCAGTACTTC.